This T cell receptor beta chain was recorded in a study of T cell repertoires in cytomegalovirus infection. About the research overall: Recently identified HLA-C-restricted CMV epitopes were used, and well-studied HLA-B-restricted CMV epitopes were used as well. Matching HLA type and CMV infection were both indicated by public TCR beta signatures.

Study-level results: Summed frequency of public TCR beta families distinguished CMV carriers with the relevant HLA.

This clonotype was counted a few times. The antigen remains undetermined. TCRdb itself ran the reads through MiXCR, one entry per CDR3 protein. This sample has fewer than 1,000,000 distinct CDR3 sequences, with more than 25% found just once. The sequencing here drew on cultured CD8+ T cells from PBMCs, taken from culture after CMV antigen stimulation. The clonotype originates from a human donor in good health (CMV status not recorded). Some clones in this sample may be carry-over from other donors' samples.

The CDR3 region has the DNA TGTGCCAGCAGTTTATCAGGGGTTTGGTCACCCCTCCACTTT. Its protein is CASSLSGVWSPLHF. The chain couples TRBV27 to TRBJ1-6, with a weak D call TRBD1 (5 bases). The CDR3 runs to 14 residues. Trimming removed 0 bases at V and 10 bases at J, with 10 bases between. Germline assignment: CDR1 MNHEY and CDR2 SMNVEV (reference sequence).